The 2 T cell receptor beta chains below come from one sample, sequenced in a study of a mutant IDH1 vaccine in newly diagnosed glioma. Sequenced by immunoSEQ multiplex PCR; TCRdb stores in-frame clones only, minus some. The top ten clones hold approximately 7.4% of a sample with 85,000 to 100,000 clones, around 82% of them seen once. Time point specified: baseline, week 1 (first vaccination visit). Treatment reported: pre-vaccination baseline after standard-of-care therapy. Sequenced material: PBMCs, taken from a glioma patient treated with radiotherapy, temozolomide or both. The source of these receptors is a woman aged 45-65 years with glioma.

This clone was observed a single time. This rearrangement joins TRBV6-1 to TRBJ2-7, with 8 bases fitting TRBD1. This CDR3 contains 14 residues. Germline CDR1 and CDR2: MNHNS and SASEGT. With V trimmed by 3 bases and J by 0 bases, 1 base remained unmatched. Here the CDR3 DNA reads TGTGCCAGCAGTGACACAGGGGGCTCCTACGAGCAGTACTTC. Protein sequence: CASSDTGGSYEQYF.

This clone was observed once. This chain connects TRBV28 to TRBJ1-1; D unclear. The germline V and J ends were trimmed by 3 bases and 9 bases, with 14 bases remaining between them. Germline loops: CDR1 MDHEN, CDR2 SYDVKM. The CDR3 contains 13 residues. The chain's CDR3 is CASSLSGRAQAFF. CDR3 coding DNA: TGTGCCAGCAGTTTGTCTGGGAGGGCCCAAGCTTTCTTT.